Listed here is a single T cell receptor (beta chain). The antigen this receptor binds is unknown. The record has no base qualities; no much larger clone is one base away. RNA was extracted with the RNeasy kit and about 0.5 to 1 ug was reverse transcribed using random hexamers. TCR beta CDR3 regions were amplified with the immunoSEQ multiplex PCR assay covering 54 Vbeta and 13 Jbeta segments. Bias from PCR amplification was corrected by using a synthetic template baseline for primer optimization and for computational correction. The source study handled its data this way. Reads were annotated to V, D and J genes per IMGT and analyzed with immunoSEQ Analyzer, keeping only productive sequences. Clonality was calculated as one minus the Shannon entropy normalized by log2 of the number of productive unique sequences. Public and private clones were assessed among the 100 most prevalent clones of each patient and control. Clones were defined as Susac-specific when absent from the healthy and MS cohorts, from 1,000 to 1,100 published viral clones and from other ImmuneACCESS disease sequences. In-frame beta chains were kept once TCRdb had trimmed the public reads at Q25 with fastp and called clones with MiXCR. Rows are combined by CDR3 protein, so each entry shows the most common genes and DNA. None of the V and J calls come from the authors' own analysis; TCRdb made them. The sample table contains around 160,000 distinct CDR3 sequences; only one count was recorded for approximately 94% of them. The ten largest make up roughly 0.099% of the sample.

The data derive from a study of CD8 T cells in Susac syndrome (dated by TCRdb to between 2018 and 2020). Background for the entire study: Whether CD8+ T cell activation and differentiation in Susac syndrome was antigen driven was tested using repertoire sequencing.

Points the paper makes about the study in general: The study acknowledged that relatively few individuals were included in the TCR sequencing and HLA analysis.

Trimming at the junction amounts to 5 bases on V and 8 bases on J, and the germline ends lie 15 bases apart. Per the germline V gene (reference sequence), MNHNY is the CDR1 and SVGAGI is the CDR2. The CDR3 runs 13 residues from the cysteine to the phenylalanine. The retained sequence is limited to the CDR3, 39 bases, with the frame set at the first base. High-throughput TCR beta sequencing profiled peripheral blood CD8+ and CD4+ T cells from healthy donors, Susac syndrome patients and multiple sclerosis patients. The multiple sclerosis controls were treatment-naive patients whose relapsing-remitting disease, either stable or active, fulfilled the revised McDonald criteria. CD8+ TEMRA cells were enriched by FACS, while bulk CD8+ and CD4+ T cells were purified by magnetic negative isolation. Blood was collected in EDTA tubes and processed within 24 hours, with PBMCs isolated through density gradient centrifugation. PBMCs intended for TCR sequencing were cryopreserved in liquid nitrogen and thawed later in a water bath at 37 degrees C. Purity of sorted or isolated CD4+, CD8+ and CD8+ TEMRA cells was at least 90%.

Sample: CD4+ T cells from PBMCs. This receptor chain uses TRBV6-6 and TRBJ1-1; the D gene is unclear. The receptor comes from a human donor with multiple sclerosis. The DNA is as follows: TGTGCCAGCAGTCTCGGCACCGAGGCGGAAGCTTTCTTT. Its product reads: CASSLGTEAEAFF.